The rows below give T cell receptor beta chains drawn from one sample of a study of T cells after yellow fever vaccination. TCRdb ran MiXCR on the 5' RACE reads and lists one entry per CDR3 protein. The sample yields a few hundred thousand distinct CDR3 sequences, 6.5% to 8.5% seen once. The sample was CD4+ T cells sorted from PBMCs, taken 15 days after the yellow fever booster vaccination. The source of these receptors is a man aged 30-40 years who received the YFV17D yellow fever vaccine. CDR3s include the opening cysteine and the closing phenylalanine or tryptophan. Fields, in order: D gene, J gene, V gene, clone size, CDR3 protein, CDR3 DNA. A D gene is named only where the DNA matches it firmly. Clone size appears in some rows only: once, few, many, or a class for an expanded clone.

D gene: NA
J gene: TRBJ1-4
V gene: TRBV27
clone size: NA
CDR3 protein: CASSLSRSVNEKLFF
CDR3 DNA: TGTGCCAGCAGCTTATCCAGGTCGGTGAATGAAAAACTGTTTTTT

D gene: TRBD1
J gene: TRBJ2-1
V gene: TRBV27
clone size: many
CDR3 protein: CASSPTGALYNEQFF
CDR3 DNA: TGTGCCAGCAGTCCGACAGGGGCCCTTTACAATGAGCAGTTCTTC

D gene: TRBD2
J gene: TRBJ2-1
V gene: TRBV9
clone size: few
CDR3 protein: CASSELAGGSSSYNEQFF
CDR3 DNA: TGTGCCAGCAGCGAACTAGCGGGAGGGTCCAGCTCCTACAATGAGCAGTTCTTC

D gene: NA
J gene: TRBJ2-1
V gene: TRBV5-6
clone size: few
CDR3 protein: CASSAGDRNEQFF
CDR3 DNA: TGTGCCAGCAGCGCCGGGGACCGGAATGAGCAGTTCTTC

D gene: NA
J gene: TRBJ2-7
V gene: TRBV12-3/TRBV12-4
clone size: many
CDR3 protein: CASSDISYEQYF
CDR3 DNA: TGTGCCAGCAGCGACATCTCCTACGAGCAGTACTTC

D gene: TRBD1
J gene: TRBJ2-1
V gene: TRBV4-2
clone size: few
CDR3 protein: CASSQGRAGGTYNEQFF
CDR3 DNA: TGTGCCAGCAGCCAAGGAAGGGCAGGGGGTACCTACAATGAGCAGTTCTTC

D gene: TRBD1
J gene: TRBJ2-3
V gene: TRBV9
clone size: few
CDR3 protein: CASSSRQGGGSNTQYF
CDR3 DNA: TGTGCCAGCAGTTCGAGACAGGGTGGCGGATCGAATACGCAGTATTTT

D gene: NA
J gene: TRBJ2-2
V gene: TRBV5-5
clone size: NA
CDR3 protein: CASILQVNTGELFF
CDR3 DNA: TGTGCCAGCATCCTACAGGTGAACACCGGGGAGCTGTTTTTT

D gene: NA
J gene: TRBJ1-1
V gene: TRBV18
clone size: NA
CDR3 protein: CASSPTAGATEAFF
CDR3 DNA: TGTGCCAGCTCACCGACGGCAGGAGCCACTGAAGCTTTCTTT

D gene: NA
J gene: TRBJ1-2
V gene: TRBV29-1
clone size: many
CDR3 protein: CSVTGSGGYTF
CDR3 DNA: TGCAGCGTCACAGGGTCCGGAGGCTACACCTTC

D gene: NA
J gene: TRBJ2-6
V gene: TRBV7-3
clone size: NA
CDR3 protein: CASSSFTGANVLTF
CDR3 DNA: TGTGCCAGCAGCTCCTTCACTGGGGCCAACGTCCTGACTTTC

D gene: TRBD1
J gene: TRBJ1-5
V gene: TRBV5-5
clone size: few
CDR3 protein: CASSADRDQPQHF
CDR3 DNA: TGTGCCAGCAGCGCCGACAGGGATCAGCCCCAGCATTTT

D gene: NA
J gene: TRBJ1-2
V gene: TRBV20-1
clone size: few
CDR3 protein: CSARDGGGGDYGYTF
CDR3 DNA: TGCAGTGCTAGAGATGGAGGGGGAGGTGACTATGGCTACACCTTC

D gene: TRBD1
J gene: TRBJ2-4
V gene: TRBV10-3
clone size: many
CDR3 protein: CAISEGQGFLAKNIQYF
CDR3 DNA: TGTGCCATCAGTGAGGGACAGGGGTTCTTAGCCAAAAACATTCAGTACTTC

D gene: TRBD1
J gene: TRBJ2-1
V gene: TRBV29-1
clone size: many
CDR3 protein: CSVVPGQGDNEQFF
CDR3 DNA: TGCAGCGTTGTCCCGGGACAGGGGGACAATGAGCAGTTCTTC

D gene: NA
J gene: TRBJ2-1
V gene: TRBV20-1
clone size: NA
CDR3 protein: CSARPLLYEQFF
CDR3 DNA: TGCAGTGCCCGTCCCTTGCTATATGAGCAGTTCTTC

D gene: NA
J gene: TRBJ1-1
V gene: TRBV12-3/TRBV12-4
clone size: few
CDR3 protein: CASTEQGTLNTEAFF
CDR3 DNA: TGTGCCAGCACCGAACAGGGAACTTTGAACACTGAAGCTTTCTTT

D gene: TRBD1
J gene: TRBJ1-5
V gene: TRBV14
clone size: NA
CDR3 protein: CASSQGQGSENQPQHF
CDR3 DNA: TGTGCCAGCAGCCAAGGACAGGGGTCGGAAAATCAGCCCCAGCATTTT

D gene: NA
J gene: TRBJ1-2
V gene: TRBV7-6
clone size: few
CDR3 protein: CASSLGVGDRGYTF
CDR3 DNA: TGTGCCAGCAGCTTAGGGGTGGGGGATCGTGGCTACACCTTC

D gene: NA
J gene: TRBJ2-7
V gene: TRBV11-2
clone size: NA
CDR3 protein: CASSLVLRGPRRDSYEQYF
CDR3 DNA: TGTGCCAGCAGCTTAGTTCTAAGGGGGCCTCGGCGGGACTCCTACGAGCAGTACTTC

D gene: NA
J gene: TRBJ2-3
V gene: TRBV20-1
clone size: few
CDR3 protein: CSAQEGATLSRDTQYF
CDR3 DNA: TGCAGTGCTCAAGAGGGTGCCACACTATCACGGGATACGCAGTATTTT

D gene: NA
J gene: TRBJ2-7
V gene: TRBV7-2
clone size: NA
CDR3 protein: CASSFLGGYEQYF
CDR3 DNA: TGTGCCAGCAGCTTTTTGGGGGGCTACGAGCAGTACTTC

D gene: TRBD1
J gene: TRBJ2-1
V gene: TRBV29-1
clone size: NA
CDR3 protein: CSAVSGTGESYNEQFF
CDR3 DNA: TGCAGCGCGGTATCCGGGACAGGGGAATCCTACAATGAGCAGTTCTTC

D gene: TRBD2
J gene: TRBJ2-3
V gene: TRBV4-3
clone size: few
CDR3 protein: CASSQDGAGGLDTQYF
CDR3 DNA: TGCGCCAGCAGCCAAGATGGAGCGGGAGGGTTAGATACGCAGTATTTT

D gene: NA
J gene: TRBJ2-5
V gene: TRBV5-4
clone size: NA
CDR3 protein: CASSLSRGTPAQSEETQYF
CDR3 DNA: TGTGCCAGCAGCTTGAGTCGGGGAACGCCGGCCCAAAGTGAAGAGACCCAGTACTTC

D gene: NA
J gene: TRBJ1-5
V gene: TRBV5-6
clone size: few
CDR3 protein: CASLRRGSNQPQHF
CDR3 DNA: TGTGCCAGCCTAAGGCGGGGGAGCAATCAGCCCCAGCATTTT

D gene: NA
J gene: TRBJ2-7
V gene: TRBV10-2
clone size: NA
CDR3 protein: CASSRMGLYEQYF
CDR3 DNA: TGCGCCAGCAGTCGTATGGGACTCTACGAGCAGTACTTC

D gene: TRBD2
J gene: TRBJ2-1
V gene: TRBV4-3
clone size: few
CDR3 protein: CASSQASSGRASYNEQFF
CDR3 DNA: TGCGCCAGCAGCCAAGCTTCCAGCGGGAGGGCCTCCTACAATGAGCAGTTCTTC

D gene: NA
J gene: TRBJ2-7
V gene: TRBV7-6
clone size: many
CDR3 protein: CASSLDQYEQYF
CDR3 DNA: TGTGCCAGCAGCTTAGATCAGTACGAGCAGTACTTC

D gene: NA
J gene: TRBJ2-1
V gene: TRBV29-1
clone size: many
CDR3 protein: CSAGLGPNEQFF
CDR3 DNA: TGCAGCGCCGGACTTGGACCCAATGAGCAGTTCTTC

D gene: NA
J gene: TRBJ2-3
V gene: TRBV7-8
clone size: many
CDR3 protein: CASSLVQGDTQYF
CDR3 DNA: TGTGCCAGCAGCTTAGTTCAGGGTGATACGCAGTATTTT

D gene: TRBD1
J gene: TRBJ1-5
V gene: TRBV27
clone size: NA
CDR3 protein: CASSLFGDRSNQPQHF
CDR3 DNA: TGTGCCAGCAGTTTATTTGGGGACAGGAGCAATCAGCCCCAGCATTTT

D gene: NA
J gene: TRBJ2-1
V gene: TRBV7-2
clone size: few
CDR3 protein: CASSLRPGAGEQFF
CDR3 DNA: TGTGCCAGCAGCTTGCGACCCGGGGCGGGTGAGCAGTTCTTC

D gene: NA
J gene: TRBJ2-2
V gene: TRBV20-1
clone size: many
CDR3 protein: CSANDLRNTGELFF
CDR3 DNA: TGCAGTGCTAACGACCTAAGGAACACCGGGGAGCTGTTTTTT

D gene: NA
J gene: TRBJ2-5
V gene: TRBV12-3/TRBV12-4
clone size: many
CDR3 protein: CASSLDRRETQYF
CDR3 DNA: TGTGCCAGCAGTTTAGACCGCAGAGAGACCCAGTACTTC

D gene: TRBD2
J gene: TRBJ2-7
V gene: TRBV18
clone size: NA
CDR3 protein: CASSPGLAETYEQYF
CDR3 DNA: TGTGCCAGCTCACCAGGTCTAGCGGAAACCTACGAGCAGTACTTC

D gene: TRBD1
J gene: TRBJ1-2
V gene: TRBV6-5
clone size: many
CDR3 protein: CATTGTEDGYTF
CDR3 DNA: TGTGCCACTACCGGGACAGAGGACGGCTACACCTTC

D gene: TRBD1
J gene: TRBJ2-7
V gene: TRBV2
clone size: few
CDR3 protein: CASSGTGGDEQYF
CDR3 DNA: TGTGCCAGCTCCGGGACAGGGGGCGACGAGCAGTACTTC

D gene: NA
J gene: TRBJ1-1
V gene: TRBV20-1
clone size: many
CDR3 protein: CSARAHGKNTEAFF
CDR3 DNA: TGCAGTGCTAGAGCCCACGGGAAGAACACTGAAGCTTTCTTT

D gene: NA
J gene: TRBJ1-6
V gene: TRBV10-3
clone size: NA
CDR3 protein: CAISVREGSSPLHF
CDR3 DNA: TGTGCCATCAGCGTCAGGGAGGGCAGTTCACCCCTCCACTTT

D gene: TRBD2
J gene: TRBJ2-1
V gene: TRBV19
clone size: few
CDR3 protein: CASSPSAGGDDNEQFF
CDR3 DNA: TGTGCCAGTAGTCCCTCGGCGGGGGGCGACGACAATGAGCAGTTCTTC

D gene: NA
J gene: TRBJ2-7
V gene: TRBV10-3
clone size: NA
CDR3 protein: CAIAGQPYEQYF
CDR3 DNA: TGTGCCATCGCGGGACAGCCCTACGAGCAGTACTTC